A single sample is the source of the 27 T cell receptor beta chains below, sequenced in a study of tumor and adjacent non-tumor tissue in lung cancer (dated by TCRdb to the late 2010s). Receptor libraries were prepared by multiplex PCR. TCRdb shows the sequencer as Illumina HiSeq 2500. TCRbeta libraries were constructed through three rounds of nested PCR with primers (Table S4) according to protocols modified from ARM-PCR. TCRdb reanalyzed the raw reads on its own, using fastp at Q25 for trimming and MiXCR for clone calling, and kept in-frame beta chains. Rows are combined by CDR3 protein, so each entry shows the most common genes and DNA. The sample table holds about 48,000 distinct CDR3 sequences, of which about two thirds were seen once. The ten largest clones capture roughly 30% of the sample. RNA was extracted from bulk unsorted tissue and checked for quality with a NanoDrop ND-1000 and an Agilent 2100. For the normal lung samples, distant non-tumor tissue was collected more than 3 cm away from the tumor edge.

Sequencing was performed on distant non-tumor lung tissue. These receptors originate from a woman between 65 and 79 years old with non-small cell lung cancer.

The rearrangement links TRBV12-3 or TRBV12-4 to TRBJ2-1; TRBD2 matches 8 bases. The ends lost 8 bases at V and 4 bases at J; junction bases unmatched: 10. CDR3 length: 15 amino acids. The CDR3 loop is CASGPGTRGYNEQFF. The CDR3 DNA reads as TGTGCCAGCGGTCCCGGGACTAGGGGGTACAATGAGCAGTTCTTC.

This clonotype was counted only a few times. This may be a read error, as it is one base from a much larger clone. This chain uses TRBV10-2 with TRBJ2-5; 9 nucleotides match TRBD2. The CDR3 is 15 amino acids. Germline values: CDR1 WSHSY, CDR2 SAAADI. V lost 5 bases and J lost 4; bases outside the gene matches: 8. The CDR3 nucleotides are TGCGCCAGCAGTCGGATTAGCGGGGGAGGAGAGACCCAGTACTTC. Its translation: CASSRISGGGETQYF.

This clonotype was seen many times. The rearrangement links TRBV5-6 to TRBJ1-2; D perhaps matches TRBD1 (6 bases). From germline, CDR1 is SGHDT and CDR2 YYEEEE. The CDR3 is 13 residues long. Between the trimmed V and J ends, which lost 9 bases and 1 base, there was a span of 13 bases. The CDR3 bases are TGTGCCACTTACAACAGGGATAACTATGGCTACACCTTC. Encoded protein: CATYNRDNYGYTF. Full variable domain (rest looked up from reference TRBV5-6 and TRBJ1-2): DAGVTQSPTHLIKTRGQQVTLRCSPKSGHDTVSWYQQALGQGPQFIFQYYEEEERQRGNFPDRFSGHQFPNYSSELNVNALLLGDSALYLCATYNRDNYGYTFGSGTRLTVV.

This clonotype has more than one count but fewer than ten. A much larger clone differs from this one at a single base, so this may be a read error. The chain couples TRBV4-1 to TRBJ1-1; no clear D. Per the germline V gene, CDR1 is MGHRA and CDR2 is YSYEKL. CDR3 length: 14 amino acids. Trimming stripped 1 base from V and 8 bases from J, with 14 bases between. The CDR3 DNA is TGCGCCAGCAGCCAAGGATGGGCGGAGTTGGAAGCTTTCTTT. The encoded protein is CASSQGWAELEAFF.

The chain recombines TRBV19 with TRBJ2-7; perhaps TRBD2 as D (5 bases). CDR1 and CDR2 (germline): LNHDA, SQIVND (reference sequence). Trimming took off 5 bases at V and 4 bases at J, with 18 bases between the two ends. The CDR3 contains 15 residues. Written as DNA, the CDR3 is TGTGCCAGTAGTCCCGTTGAGGGTACGATTTACGAGCAGTACTTC. Protein sequence: CASSPVEGTIYEQYF.

Many counts were recorded for this clonotype. CDR3 nucleotide sequence: TGTGCCAGCAGCCGTGCGACAGCCTCTCAAGAGACCCAGTACTTC. Encoded protein: CASSRATASQETQYF. The V gene is TRBV7-9, the J gene TRBJ2-5; TRBD1 is a possible D gene (5 bases). CDR3 length: 15 amino acids. Germline CDR1 and CDR2: SEHNR and FQNEAQ (reference sequence). Trimming stripped 5 bases from V and 2 bases from J, with 15 bases between.

At least ten counts were recorded for this clonotype. The chain is built from TRBV5-1 and TRBJ2-1; 7 bases line up with TRBD1. The CDR3 spans 13 residues. CDR1 is SGHRS and CDR2 is YFSETQ in the germline V gene. Trimming at V came to 0 bases and at J to 8 bases, leaving 2 bases not matched to a gene. The CDR3 nucleotides read TGCGCCAGCAGCTTGGGAGGGGGCGATGAGCAGTTCTTC. Amino acid sequence: CASSLGGGDEQFF.

In the case of this clonotype: This may be a read error: a much more frequent sequence differs by one nucleotide. The chain is built from TRBV7-9 and TRBJ2-1, with D perhaps matching TRBD2 (5 bases). CDR3 length: 12 residues. V lost 3 bases, J lost 7 bases, and 7 bases lay in between. Per the germline V gene, CDR1 is SEHNR and CDR2 is FQNEAQ (reference sequence). The CDR3 loop reads CASSFSGNEQFF. The DNA of the CDR3 is TGTGCCAGCAGCTTCAGCGGAAATGAGCAGTTCTTC.

About this clonotype itself: The germline gene is not matched at one end of the junction; a read error may be the cause. The V gene is TRBV28, the J gene TRBJ2-1; TRBD2 matches 11 bases. The CDR3 covers 18 residues. Germline loops: CDR1 MDHEN, CDR2 SYDVKM. This CDR3 reads CARSSTSGDQSSYNEQFF. CDR3 DNA: TGTGCCAGAAGTTCGACTAGCGGGGATCAGAGCTCCTATAATGAGCAGTTCTTC.

The count of this clonotype is one. A much larger clone differs by one base, so this may be a read error. The chain has TRBV30 and TRBJ1-6, with D unclear. Germline V gene data show CDR1 as GTSNPN and CDR2 as SVGIG (reference sequence). With 3 bases removed from V and 7 bases from J, the gap between germline ends came to 13 bases. The length of the CDR3 is 14 residues. The chain's CDR3 is CAWSRGMDNSPLHF. CDR3 sequence (DNA): TGTGCCTGGAGCCGTGGGATGGACAATTCACCCCTCCACTTT.

In the case of this clonotype: Because the CDR3 is missing its conserved closing phenylalanine or tryptophan, this is likely a read error. CDR3 nucleotide sequence: TGCGCCAGCAACCAAGAACCAACAGGCGCATATAATTCACCCCTCCACTTA. This translates into CASNQEPTGAYNSPLHL. The chain couples TRBV4-1 to TRBJ1-6; possibly TRBD1 for D (5 bases). Looked up from germline, CDR1 is MGHRA and CDR2 is YSYEKL. This CDR3 has 17 residues.

About this clonotype: Likely a read error: the CDR3 ends without its conserved phenylalanine or tryptophan. The rearrangement joins TRBV11-1 to TRBJ2-1; D possibly corresponds to TRBD2 (5 bases). This CDR3 comprises 13 residues. Germline lookup yields CDR1 SGHAT and CDR2 FQDESV (reference sequence). CDR3 region: CVGTYLSRGEQFL. Here the CDR3 DNA reads TGTGTCGGCACTTACCTTTCCCGGGGTGAGCAGTTCCTC.

Notes on this clonotype: Lacking the conserved final phenylalanine or tryptophan, this CDR3 likely reflects a read error. The V call is TRBV6-5, the J call TRBJ2-1; D may match TRBD1 or TRBD2 (5 bases each). CDR1 is MNHEY and CDR2 is SVGAGI in the germline V gene. CDR3 size: 15 residues. CDR3 in amino acids: CVTLGEKGSYNEQFS. The CDR3 region has the DNA TGTGTCACCTTGGGGGAAAAGGGCTCCTACAATGAGCAGTTCTCC.

This clonotype came up a few times. A much larger clone lies one base from this, so it may be a read error. The V gene is TRBV11-2, the J gene TRBJ2-7; D is perhaps TRBD2 (7 bases). V was pared by 1 base and J by 2 bases, with 15 bases between. Germline assignment: CDR1 SGHAT and CDR2 FQNNGV. The CDR3 contains 16 residues. The CDR3 DNA reads TGTGCCAGCAGCTTAGTGTTCGGCGGGGGCACCTACGAGCAGTACTTC. Translated: CASSLVFGGGTYEQYF.

On this clonotype itself: It is likely a read error, because the conserved phenylalanine at the end of the CDR3 is missing. The chain joins TRBV5-4 to TRBJ2-5, with D hard to call. Trimming stripped 0 bases from V and 2 bases from J, with 11 bases between. The V gene's germline CDR1 is SGHNT and CDR2 YYREEE (reference sequence). The CDR3 spans 15 residues. In DNA form, the CDR3 reads TGTGCCAGCAGCTTGGAGAGGATACCGCAAGAGACCCAGTACCTC. Its protein is CASSLERIPQETQYL.

J is TRBJ2-5 and V is TRBV7-6; TRBD2 might be the D (6 bases). This CDR3 is built from 16 residues. V was clipped by 1 base and J by 3 bases, with 15 bases between them. Germline assignment: CDR1 SGHVS and CDR2 FNYEAQ. The CDR3 DNA sequence: TGTGCCAGCAGCTTAGGGGCTAGCGCCATTAAAGAGACCCAGTACTTC. Its protein product is CASSLGASAIKETQYF.

Regarding this clonotype: A read error may produce the germline difference seen at one junction end. The chain combines TRBV20-1 with TRBJ2-1; 9 bases are shared with TRBD2. The CDR3 is 15 amino acids. Germline V gives CDR1 DFQATT, CDR2 SNEGSKA (reference sequence). The CDR3 DNA follows: TGCGGTGCTAGAGTCGGCGGGAGGGTCAACATTGAGCAGTTCTTC. It encodes CGARVGGRVNIEQFF.

This clonotype was counted a few times. Just one base apart from a much larger clone, this may be a read error. The chain links TRBV6-5 to TRBJ2-5, with D possibly matching TRBD2 (6 bases). The V end lost 5 bases, the J end lost 7 bases, and 23 bases lay between the germline ends. This CDR3 contains 16 residues. Per the germline V gene, CDR1 is MNHEY and CDR2 is SVGAGI. CDR3 coding DNA: TGTGCCAGCAGTCTGGGACCGACGAGGAGGGAAGGGACCCAGTACTTC. Protein sequence: CASSLGPTRREGTQYF.

Concerning this clonotype: One junction end disagrees with the germline gene, perhaps due to a read error. The gene calls are TRBV13 and TRBJ1-2; possibly TRBD1 for D (6 bases). This CDR3 is built from 16 residues. Germline V gene lookup returns CDR1 PRHDT and CDR2 FYEKMQ (reference sequence). This chain's CDR3 is CASSRGGRSANYGYTF. The CDR3 DNA sequence: TGTGCCAGCAGCAGAGGGGGAAGGTCCGCTAACTATGGCTACACCTTT.

On this clonotype itself: This CDR3 fails to terminate in the conserved phenylalanine or tryptophan, so it likely reflects a read error. The chain uses TRBV29-1 and TRBJ2-3, with a weak D call TRBD1 (5 bases). CDR1 and CDR2 (germline): SQVTM, ANQGSEA. This CDR3 has 14 amino acids. In DNA form, the CDR3 reads TGCAGCGGTAATAGGGAACAGGACACAGACACGCAGTATCTT. It is translated as CSGNREQDTDTQYL.

This clonotype appeared many times. The rearrangement links TRBV6-4 to TRBJ2-1; the D gene could be TRBD1 or TRBD2 (6 bases each). Germline-derived CDR1 and CDR2 are MRHNA and SNTAGT. The CDR3 totals 15 residues. The germline V and J ends were trimmed by 6 bases and 2 bases, with 14 bases remaining between them. In DNA form, the CDR3 reads TGTGCCAGCAGCAAGGGTGGGGGGCCCTACAATGAGCAGTTCTTC. This codes for CASSKGGGPYNEQFF.

With respect to this clonotype: This CDR3 fails to terminate in the conserved phenylalanine or tryptophan, so it likely reflects a read error. The V call is TRBV6-1, the J call TRBJ2-1; TRBD2 agrees at 10 bases. This CDR3 has 14 residues. The germline CDR1 and CDR2 sequences are MNHNS and SASEGT. The trim removed 5 bases at V and 10 bases at J, leaving 8 bases unmatched. The CDR3 region has the DNA TGTGCCAGCAGTTTTAGCGGGAGGACCGACGAGCAGTTCATC. Its translation is CASSFSGRTDEQFI.

This chain connects TRBV6-1 to TRBJ2-1; perhaps TRBD1 as D (5 bases). Germline V gives CDR1 MNHNS, CDR2 SASEGT. Trimming took 5 bases from V and 5 from J, leaving 13 bases between them. The CDR3 extends over 14 amino acids. As DNA, the CDR3 is TGTGCCAGCAGTAAGATAGGGGCGAACAATGAGCAGTTCTTC. Amino acids: CASSKIGANNEQFF.

With regard to this clonotype: Mismatch with germline at one junction end may stem from a read error. The CDR3 loop is CTSSSGTGSYGQYF. The DNA for the CDR3 is TGTACCAGCAGCTCCGGGACAGGGTCCTACGGGCAGTACTTC. The chain has TRBV6-5 and TRBJ2-7; 9 nucleotides line up with TRBD1. CDR3 length: 14 amino acids. Germline V gene sequence: CDR1 MNHEY, CDR2 SVGAGI.

Notes on this clonotype: An end of the junction does not agree with germline; a read error may underlie this. This chain joins TRBV29-1 and TRBJ2-1, with D maybe TRBD1 (7 bases). Per the germline V gene, CDR1 is SQVTM and CDR2 is ANQGSEA. This CDR3 contains 13 residues. CDR3 bases: TGCAGCGTTGAAGAATCCAGGGGGGCTGAGCAATTATTC. Translating it yields CSVEESRGAEQLF.

Comments on this clonotype: The germline gene is not matched at one end of the junction; a read error may be the cause. The J gene is TRBJ2-1, the V gene TRBV11-1, with unresolved D. Germline loops: CDR1 SGHAT, CDR2 FQDESV (reference sequence). The CDR3 contains 16 residues. CDR3 loop: CASRLALVDLYNEQFF. In DNA, the CDR3 is TGTGCCAGCCGCTTAGCCCTAGTGGACCTGTACAATGAGCAGTTCTTC.

A note on this clonotype: Germline is not matched at one junction end, which may reflect a read error. The chain recombines TRBV20-1 with TRBJ2-5, with 8 bases lining up with TRBD2. The CDR3 length is 16 residues. CDR1 and CDR2 from the germline V gene are DFQATT and SNEGSKA (reference sequence). CDR3 loop: CCARAGSGEVRETQYF. The CDR3 DNA reads as TGCTGTGCTAGAGCTGGTAGCGGGGAGGTTAGGGAGACACAGTACTTC.